Listed below are T cell receptor beta chains from one sample, sequenced in a study of T cell responses to AZD1222 COVID-19 vaccine. The data were produced by immunoSEQ multiplex PCR, yet TCRdb's version contains in-frame clones alone and is incomplete. In the table there are 150,000 or so clones, 92% of which are singletons. This material consisted of peripheral blood, taken 28 days after the second AZD1222 dose. Receptor source: an adult who received the AZD1222 COVID-19 vaccine. CDR3s include the opening cysteine and the closing phenylalanine or tryptophan. Each record gives: clone size, D gene, V gene, J gene, CDR3 protein, CDR3 DNA. The D gene is left open where the match is weak. Size is omitted from some rows. Given values are once, few, many or a class for expanded clones.

-	TRBD2	TRBV19	TRBJ2-1	CASSIALAGGTNEQFF	TGTGCCAGTAGTATAGCTCTAGCGGGAGGTACCAATGAGCAGTTCTTC
-	TRBD2	TRBV9	TRBJ2-7	CASSVGLAGGFYEQYF	TGTGCCAGCAGCGTAGGGTTAGCGGGAGGCTTCTACGAGCAGTACTTC
-	TRBD1	TRBV18	TRBJ2-5	CASSPQGAAQETQYF	TGTGCCAGCTCACCACAGGGGGCGGCACAAGAGACCCAGTACTTC
-	TRBD1	TRBV28	TRBJ1-5	CASSSGQGGSQPQHF	TGTGCCAGCAGTTCCGGACAGGGCGGTAGTCAGCCCCAGCATTTT
few	TRBD2	TRBV28	TRBJ2-1	CASTPAWLAGPRNGNEQFF	TGTGCCAGCACTCCCGCCTGGCTAGCGGGGCCCCGCAACGGTAATGAGCAGTTCTTC
-	-	TRBV18	TRBJ2-2	CASSLQGSNTGELFF	TGTGCCAGCTCACTACAAGGGTCGAACACCGGGGAGCTGTTTTTT
once	-	TRBV3-1/TRBV3-2	TRBJ1-3	CASSPFSDSGNTIYF	TGTGCCAGCAGCCCCTTCAGCGACTCTGGAAACACCATATATTTT
-	TRBD2	TRBV4-1	TRBJ2-5	CASSRAGTSGSGGETQYF	TGCGCCAGCAGCCGCGCCGGGACTAGCGGGAGTGGGGGGGAGACCCAGTACTTC
-	-	TRBV2	TRBJ2-3	CASLGLGTDTQYF	TGTGCCAGCTTGGGACTGGGCACAGATACGCAGTATTTT
-	-	TRBV9	TRBJ2-7	CASSVQEEVGSYEQYF	TGTGCCAGCAGCGTCCAGGAGGAGGTGGGCTCCTACGAGCAGTACTTC
-	TRBD2	TRBV6-5	TRBJ2-7	CASSGSGTMSYEQYF	TGTGCCAGCAGCGGTAGCGGGACGATGTCCTACGAGCAGTACTTC
-	-	TRBV29-1	TRBJ2-1	CSVPSDHEQFF	TGCAGCGTTCCGAGCGACCATGAGCAGTTCTTC
-	-	TRBV2	TRBJ1-2	CASRYQLGYTF	TGTGCCAGCAGGTACCAGTTAGGCTACACCTTC
-	-	TRBV19	TRBJ1-5	CASSKEGRSNQPQHF	TGTGCCAGTAGTAAGGAGGGGCGGAGCAATCAGCCCCAGCATTTT
few	-	TRBV4-2	TRBJ1-2	CASSQAQGQNYGYTF	TGTGCCAGCAGCCAAGCCCAAGGACAGAACTATGGCTACACCTTC
-	-	TRBV11-2	TRBJ1-4	CASSFDLDRFNEKLFF	TGTGCCAGCAGCTTTGATTTGGACAGATTTAATGAAAAACTGTTTTTT
-	-	TRBV18	TRBJ2-6	CASSPQGWGANVLTF	TGTGCCAGCTCACCACAGGGTTGGGGGGCCAACGTCCTGACTTTC
-	-	TRBV11-2	TRBJ1-3	CASNGRTGNTIYF	TGTGCCAGCAATGGACGGACGGGAAACACCATATATTTT
-	-	TRBV3-1/TRBV3-2	TRBJ1-4	CASSVREALFF	TGTGCCAGCAGCGTACGGGAGGCACTGTTTTTT
-	-	TRBV30	TRBJ1-3	CAWSGHSENSGNTIYF	TGTGCCTGGAGCGGGCACTCAGAAAACTCTGGAAACACCATATATTTT
-	TRBD1	TRBV7-9	TRBJ2-7	CASSLVLGTGPYEQYF	TGTGCCAGCAGCTTAGTTCTAGGGACAGGGCCCTACGAGCAGTACTTC
few	TRBD1	TRBV20-1	TRBJ1-1	CSASAGTVLNTEAFF	TGCAGTGCTAGTGCCGGGACAGTCTTGAACACTGAAGCTTTCTTT
-	-	TRBV28	TRBJ1-5	CASSPYPQGGNQPQHF	TGTGCCAGCAGCCCTTATCCCCAGGGTGGCAATCAGCCCCAGCATTTT
-	-	TRBV6-2/TRBV6-3	TRBJ1-5	CASSPTRHGNQPQHF	TGTGCCAGCAGCCCGACACGACACGGCAATCAGCCCCAGCATTTT
-	TRBD1	TRBV28	TRBJ2-7	CASRRTGAGYEQYF	TGTGCCAGCAGACGGACAGGGGCGGGCTACGAGCAGTACTTC
-	-	TRBV24-1	TRBJ1-5	CATSEPGQPQHF	TGTGCCACCAGTGAGCCCGGGCAGCCCCAGCATTTT
-	TRBD1	TRBV19	TRBJ1-2	CASSRGTVDGYTF	TGTGCCAGTAGCCGCGGGACAGTGGATGGCTACACCTTC
-	-	TRBV28	TRBJ1-6	CASSLNVPNSPLHF	TGTGCCAGCAGTTTAAACGTCCCTAATTCACCCCTCCACTTT
-	TRBD2	TRBV3-1/TRBV3-2	TRBJ2-3	CASSRTTSGRAPDTQYF	TGTGCCAGCAGCCGAACTACTAGCGGGAGGGCCCCAGATACGCAGTATTTT
-	-	TRBV30	TRBJ1-3	CAWRVLGDISGNTIYF	TGTGCCTGGAGGGTCCTCGGGGACATCTCTGGAAACACCATATATTTT
-	-	TRBV5-5	TRBJ1-1	CASSLDRTEAFF	TGTGCCAGCAGCTTGGACAGAACTGAAGCTTTCTTT
-	TRBD1	TRBV28	TRBJ1-4	CASTTGTANEKLFF	TGTGCCAGCACGACAGGGACGGCTAATGAAAAACTGTTTTTT
-	-	TRBV7-8	TRBJ2-7	CASSLLGASSYEQYF	TGTGCCAGCAGCTTATTGGGGGCCAGTTCCTACGAGCAGTACTTC
-	-	TRBV7-9	TRBJ1-1	CASSLPHTEAFF	TGTGCCAGCAGCTTACCCCACACTGAAGCTTTCTTT
-	-	TRBV25-1	TRBJ1-5	CASSEGGGTQPQHF	TGTGCCAGCAGTGAAGGGGGTGGGACTCAGCCCCAGCATTTT
once	-	TRBV2	TRBJ2-3	CASRAGTDTQYF	TGTGCCAGCAGGGCTGGCACAGATACGCAGTATTTT
-	TRBD1	TRBV5-1	TRBJ2-2	CASSLDRGKTGELFF	TGCGCCAGCAGCTTGGACAGGGGAAAAACCGGGGAGCTGTTTTTT
-	-	TRBV18	TRBJ2-7	CASSPKPTVTYEQYF	TGTGCCAGCTCACCTAAACCGACTGTAACCTACGAGCAGTACTTC
once	TRBD1	TRBV7-2	TRBJ2-7	CASRRQGVYEQYF	TGTGCCAGCCGCCGACAGGGAGTCTACGAGCAGTACTTC
-	-	TRBV4-3	TRBJ2-1	CASSQEPMSSYNEQFF	TGCGCCAGCAGCCAAGAGCCCATGAGCTCCTACAATGAGCAGTTCTTC